The 10 T cell receptor beta chains below were found in one sample sequenced in a study of T-cell memory formation after mild COVID-19. TCRdb reanalysed the 5' RACE reads using MiXCR and keeps one entry per CDR3 protein. The data contain some 190,000 distinct CDR3 sequences, approximately 20% of them singletons. The sample was PBMCs or a T cell subset sorted from them (not recorded which). The receptors come from an adult woman who had mild COVID-19 (a few samples of this study predate the infection). Cell type and time point are not known.

V gene TRBV12-3 or TRBV12-4 combines with J gene TRBJ1-2; D gene unclear. Trimming stripped 6 bases from V and 0 bases from J, with 8 bases between. The CDR3 runs 13 residues. CDR3 sequence (DNA): TGTGCCAGCAGCATCAGTCCTAACTATGGCTACACCTTC. Translation: CASSISPNYGYTF.

This clonotype was observed a few times. The chain combines TRBV7-2 with TRBJ2-3, with 7 bases identical to TRBD2. This CDR3 comprises 19 residues. Per germline, CDR1 SGHTA and CDR2 FQGNSA. V was clipped by 2 bases and J by 4 bases; unmatched bases: 18. This CDR3 is CASSLRGAGVWTRPDTQYF. As DNA, the CDR3 is TGTGCCAGCAGCTTAAGAGGTGCGGGAGTTTGGACTCGGCCAGATACGCAGTATTTT.

This chain uses TRBV15 with TRBJ2-1; 11 bases map to TRBD2. The CDR3 has 16 residues. V shed 0 bases and J 8 bases; nucleotides not matched to a gene: 6. The germline gives CDR1 LNHNV, CDR2 YYDKDF (reference sequence). The CDR3 DNA reads as TGTGCCACCAGCAGAGAGGCTAGCGGGGGGTTGCATGAGCAGTTCTTC. Its translation: CATSREASGGLHEQFF. Combining the CDR3 with reference TRBV15 and TRBJ2-1 gives the whole variable domain DAMVIQNPRYQVTQFGKPVTLSCSQTLNHNVMYWYQQKSSQAPKLLFHYYDKDFNNEADTPDNFQSRRPNTSFCFLDIRSPGLGDTAMYLCATSREASGGLHEQFFGPGTRLTVL.

This clonotype was observed a handful of times. In DNA, the CDR3 is TGTGCCAGCAGCTTGGACGCGGGCGGGAGGGGAGACAATGAGCAGTTCTTC. It specifies CASSLDAGGRGDNEQFF. The genes are TRBV7-3 and TRBJ2-1; 9 bases match TRBD2. Germline trimming cut 3 bases from V and 5 bases from J; bases unmatched to any gene: 11. Germline CDR1 reads SGHTA; CDR2 reads FQGTGA. This CDR3 is 17 amino acids long.

V and J are TRBV12-3 or TRBV12-4 and TRBJ1-2, with 8 positions matching TRBD1. This CDR3 comprises 14 residues. The V gene end was trimmed by 9 bases and the J gene end by 2 bases; junction bases not matched to a gene: 8. CDR3 bases: TGTGCCAGTACCAGACAGGGGCCAAACTATGGCTACACCTTC. This sequence encodes CASTRQGPNYGYTF.

The chain recombines TRBV6-6 with TRBJ2-4; D remains unclear. Trimming took off 10 bases at V and 3 bases at J, with 7 bases between the two ends. Germline V gene sequence: CDR1 MNHNY, CDR2 SVGAGI (reference sequence). CDR3 size: 11 residues. The CDR3 DNA follows: TGTGCCACCGCGCGCAAAAACATTCAGTACTTC. Protein: CATARKNIQYF.

This clonotype was observed a few times. The V call is TRBV7-2, the J call TRBJ2-1, with 13 bases that match TRBD2. The germline V gene has CDR1 SGHTA and CDR2 FQGNSA. CDR3 length equals 15 residues. J was trimmed by 7 bases and V by 4 bases; bases with no gene match: 4. The CDR3 is CASSSGTSGVNEQFF. DNA of the CDR3: TGTGCCAGCAGCTCAGGGACTAGCGGGGTAAATGAGCAGTTCTTC.

This clonotype occurred once. The chain carries TRBV7-6 and TRBJ2-2; no clear D gene. The CDR3 length is 15 residues. Trimming removed 5 bases from V and 1 base from J, with 11 bases in between. Germline CDR1 SGHVS, CDR2 FNYEAQ. DNA of the CDR3: TGTGCCAGCAGCCACCCTTGGGGGAACACCGGGGAGCTGTTTTTT. Translating it yields CASSHPWGNTGELFF. Full variable domain (outside the CDR3, taken from reference TRBV7-6 and TRBJ2-2): GAGVSQSPRYKVTKRGQDVALRCDPISGHVSLYWYRQALGQGPEFLTYFNYEAQQDKSGLPNDRFSAERPEGSISTLTIQRTEQRDSAMYRCASSHPWGNTGELFFGEGSRLTVL.

In this sample, this clonotype turned up a few times. The chain carries TRBV24-1 and TRBJ2-7, with D maybe TRBD2 (7 bases). Germline V gives CDR1 KGHDR, CDR2 SFDVKD. V lost 5 bases and J lost 6, with 10 bases in between. This CDR3 has 12 amino acids. The CDR3 nucleotides are TGTGCCACCAGTGCCGGGGGGCGCGAGCAGTACTTC. Its translation is CATSAGGREQYF.

This clonotype showed up just a few times. V gene TRBV6-5 combines with J gene TRBJ1-1, with TRBD1 matching 7 bases. The CDR3 has 13 amino acids. V was clipped by 6 bases and J by 11 bases; unmatched bases: 12. CDR1 MNHEY and CDR2 SVGAGI come from the germline V gene. In DNA, the CDR3 is TGTGCCAGCAGCCCGGGACAGAACCTTCTCGCTTTCTTT. It is translated as CASSPGQNLLAFF.